In this sample, the clone carrying this TCR beta chain turned up once. Its specificity is unknown. CDR1 and CDR2 (germline): SGHKS, YYEKEE (reference sequence). Trimming left V 4 bases short and J 1 base short, with 20 bases between. The CDR3 extends over 18 amino acids. Pooling of second doses given at about 4 or about 12 weeks was done. These data belong to a study of T cell responses to AZD1222 COVID-19 vaccine. Points from the study as a whole: Recipients of AZD1222 seropositive at baseline numbered only five or six. Among the donors, most were white British and more were female, and clonal diversity was possibly underestimated. Sampling that yielded the repertoires occurred only after the peak T cell response.

TCRdb's table, derived via immunoSEQ multiplex PCR, lists solely in-frame clones and lacks some. This table has about 94,000 clones, 85% appearing once. The source was peripheral blood, collected 28 days after the second AZD1222 dose. The TCR sequence derives from an adult who received the AZD1222 COVID-19 vaccine. The chain links TRBV5-5 to TRBJ2-2, with a possible D match to TRBD2 (6 bases). CDR3 nucleotide sequence: TGTGCCAGCAGCCCGGGACTCACTGAATTATTGAACACCGGGGAGCTGTTTTTT. It yields the protein CASSPGLTELLNTGELFF.